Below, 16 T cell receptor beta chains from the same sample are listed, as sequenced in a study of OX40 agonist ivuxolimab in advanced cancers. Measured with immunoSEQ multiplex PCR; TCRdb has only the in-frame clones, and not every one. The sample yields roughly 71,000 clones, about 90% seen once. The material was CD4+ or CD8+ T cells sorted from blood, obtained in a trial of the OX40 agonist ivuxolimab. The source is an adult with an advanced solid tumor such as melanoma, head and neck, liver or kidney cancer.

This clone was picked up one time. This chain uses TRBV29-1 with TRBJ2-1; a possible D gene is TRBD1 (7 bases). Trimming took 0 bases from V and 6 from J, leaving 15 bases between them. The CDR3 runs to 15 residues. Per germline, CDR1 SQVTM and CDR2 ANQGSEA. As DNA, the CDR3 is TGCAGCGTTGAAGATATCAGGGGGGTAGGCAATGAGCAGTTCTTC. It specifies CSVEDIRGVGNEQFF.

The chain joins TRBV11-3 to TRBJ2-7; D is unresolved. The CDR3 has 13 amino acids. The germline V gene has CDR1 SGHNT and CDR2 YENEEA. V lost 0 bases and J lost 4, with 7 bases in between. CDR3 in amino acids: CASSLEHRYEQYF. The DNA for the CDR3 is TGTGCCAGCAGCTTAGAACACAGATACGAGCAGTACTTC. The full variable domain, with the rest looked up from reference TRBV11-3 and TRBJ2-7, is EAGVVQSPRYKIIEKKQPVAFWCNPISGHNTLYWYLQNLGQGPELLIRYENEEAVDDSQLPKDRFSAERLKGVDSTLKIQPAELGDSAVYLCASSLEHRYEQYFGPGTRLTVT.

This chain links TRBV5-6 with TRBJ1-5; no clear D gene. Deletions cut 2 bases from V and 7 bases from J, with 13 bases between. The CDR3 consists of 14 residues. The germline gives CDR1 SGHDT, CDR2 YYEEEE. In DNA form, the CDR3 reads TGTGCCAGCAGCTTAGCGGGCCCCGACCAGCCCCAGCATTTT. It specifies CASSLAGPDQPQHF.

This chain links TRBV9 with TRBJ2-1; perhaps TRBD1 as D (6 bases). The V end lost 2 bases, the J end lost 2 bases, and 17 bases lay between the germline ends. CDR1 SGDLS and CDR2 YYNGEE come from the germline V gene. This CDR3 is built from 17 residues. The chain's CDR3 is CASSVSEGEFPYNEQFF. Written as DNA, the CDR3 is TGTGCCAGCAGCGTCTCCGAGGGGGAGTTTCCCTACAATGAGCAGTTCTTC.

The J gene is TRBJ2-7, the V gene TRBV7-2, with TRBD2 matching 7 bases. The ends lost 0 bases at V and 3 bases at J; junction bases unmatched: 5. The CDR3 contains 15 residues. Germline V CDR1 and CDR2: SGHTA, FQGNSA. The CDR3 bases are TGTACCAGCAGCTTAGCGCTGTCTAGCGGCTACGAGCAGTACTTC. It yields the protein CTSSLALSSGYEQYF. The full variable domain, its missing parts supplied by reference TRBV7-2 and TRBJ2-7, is GAGVSQSPSNKVTEKGKDVELRCDPISGHTALYWYRQSLGQGLEFLIYFQGNSAPDKSGLPSDRFSAERTGGSVSTLTIQRTQQEDSAVYLCTSSLALSSGYEQYFGPGTRLTVT.

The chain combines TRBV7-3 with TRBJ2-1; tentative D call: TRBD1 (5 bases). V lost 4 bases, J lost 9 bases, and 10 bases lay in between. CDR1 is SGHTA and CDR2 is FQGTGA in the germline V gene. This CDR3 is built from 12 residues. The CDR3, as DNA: TGTGCCAGCAGCTCTCAGGGTATTGAGCAGTTCTTC. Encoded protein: CASSSQGIEQFF.

CDR3 in amino acids: CASSQFRDNYGYTF. The CDR3, as DNA: TGCGCCAGCAGCCAATTCCGGGACAACTATGGCTACACCTTC. The genes are TRBV4-1 and TRBJ1-2, with TRBD1 as a possible D gene (5 bases). The CDR3 spans 14 residues. Trimming cost V 2 bases and J 2 bases, with 9 bases left between them. Germline V gene sequence: CDR1 MGHRA, CDR2 YSYEKL.

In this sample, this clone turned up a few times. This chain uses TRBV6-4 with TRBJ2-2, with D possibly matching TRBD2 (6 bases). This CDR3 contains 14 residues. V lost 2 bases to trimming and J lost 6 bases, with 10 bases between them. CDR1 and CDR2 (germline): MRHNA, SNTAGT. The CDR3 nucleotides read TGTGCCAGCAGTGACGGGGAGGCGGCCGGGGAGCTGTTTTTT. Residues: CASSDGEAAGELFF.

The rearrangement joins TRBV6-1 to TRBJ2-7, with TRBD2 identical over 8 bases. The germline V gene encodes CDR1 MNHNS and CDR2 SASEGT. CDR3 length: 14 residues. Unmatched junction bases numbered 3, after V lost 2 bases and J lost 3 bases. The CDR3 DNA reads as TGTGCCAGCAGTGAATCGGGAGGGGGCTACGAGCAGTACTTC. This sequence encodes CASSESGGGYEQYF.

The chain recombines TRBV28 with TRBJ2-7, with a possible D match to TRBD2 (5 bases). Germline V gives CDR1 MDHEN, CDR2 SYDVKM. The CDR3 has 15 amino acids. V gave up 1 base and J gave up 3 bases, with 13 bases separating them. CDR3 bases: TGTGCCAGCAGTTTATATAGCGACGTAGACTACGAGCAGTACTTC. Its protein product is CASSLYSDVDYEQYF.

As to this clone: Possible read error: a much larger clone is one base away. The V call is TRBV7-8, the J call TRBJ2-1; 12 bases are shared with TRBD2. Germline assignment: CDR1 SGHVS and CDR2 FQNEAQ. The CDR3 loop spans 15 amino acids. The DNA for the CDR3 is TGTGCCAGCAGCGCGACTAGCGGGAGTTTAAATGAGCAGCTCTTC. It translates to CASSATSGSLNEQLF.

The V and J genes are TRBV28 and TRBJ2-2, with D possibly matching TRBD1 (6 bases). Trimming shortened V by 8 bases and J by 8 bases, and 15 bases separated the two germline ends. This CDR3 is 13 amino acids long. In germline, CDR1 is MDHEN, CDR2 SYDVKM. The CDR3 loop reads CASGDILLGELFF. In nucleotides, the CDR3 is TGTGCCAGCGGGGACATACTATTGGGGGAGCTGTTTTTT.

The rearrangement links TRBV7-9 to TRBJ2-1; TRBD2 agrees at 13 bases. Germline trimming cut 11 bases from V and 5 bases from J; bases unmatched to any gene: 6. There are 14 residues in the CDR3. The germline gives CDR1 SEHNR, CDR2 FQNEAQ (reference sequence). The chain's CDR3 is CAGVGTSGNNEQFF. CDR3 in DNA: TGTGCCGGGGTAGGGACTAGCGGGAACAATGAGCAGTTCTTC.

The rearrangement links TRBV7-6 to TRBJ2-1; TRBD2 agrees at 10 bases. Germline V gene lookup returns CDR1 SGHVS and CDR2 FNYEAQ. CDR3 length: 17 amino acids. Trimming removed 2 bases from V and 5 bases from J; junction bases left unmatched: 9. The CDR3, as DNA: TGTGCCAGCAGCTTATTCCCTAGCGGGAGCAAAGACAATGAGCAGTTCTTC. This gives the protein CASSLFPSGSKDNEQFF.

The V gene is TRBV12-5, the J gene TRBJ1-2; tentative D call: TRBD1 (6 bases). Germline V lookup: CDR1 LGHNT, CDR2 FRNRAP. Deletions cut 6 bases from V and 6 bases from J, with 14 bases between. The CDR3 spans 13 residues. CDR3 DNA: TGTGCTAGTGGGCCACAGGGTATCAATGGCTACACCTTC. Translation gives CASGPQGINGYTF.

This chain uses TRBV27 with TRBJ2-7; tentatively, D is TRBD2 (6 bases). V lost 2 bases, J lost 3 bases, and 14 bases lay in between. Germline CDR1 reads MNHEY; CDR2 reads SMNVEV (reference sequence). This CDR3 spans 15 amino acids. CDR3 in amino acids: CASSLAGRGVYEQYF. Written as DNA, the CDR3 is TGTGCCAGCAGTTTAGCGGGACGAGGGGTCTACGAGCAGTACTTC.